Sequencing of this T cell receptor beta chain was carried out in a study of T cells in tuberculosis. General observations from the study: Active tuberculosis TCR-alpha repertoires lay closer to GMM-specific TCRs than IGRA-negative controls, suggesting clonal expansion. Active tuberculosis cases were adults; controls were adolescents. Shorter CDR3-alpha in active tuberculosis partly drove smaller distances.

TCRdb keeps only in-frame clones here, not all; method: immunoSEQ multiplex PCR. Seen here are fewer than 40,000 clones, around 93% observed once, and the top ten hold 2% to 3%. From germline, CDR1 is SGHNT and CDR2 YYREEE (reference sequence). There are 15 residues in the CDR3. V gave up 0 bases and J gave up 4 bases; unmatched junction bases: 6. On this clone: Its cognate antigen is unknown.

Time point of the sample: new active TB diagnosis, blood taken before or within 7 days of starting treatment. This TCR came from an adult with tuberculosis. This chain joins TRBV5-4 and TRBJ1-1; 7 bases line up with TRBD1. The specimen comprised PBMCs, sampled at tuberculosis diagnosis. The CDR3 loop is CASSLEGARVTEAFF. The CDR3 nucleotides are TGTGCCAGCAGCTTGGAGGGGGCGAGGGTCACTGAAGCTTTCTTT.